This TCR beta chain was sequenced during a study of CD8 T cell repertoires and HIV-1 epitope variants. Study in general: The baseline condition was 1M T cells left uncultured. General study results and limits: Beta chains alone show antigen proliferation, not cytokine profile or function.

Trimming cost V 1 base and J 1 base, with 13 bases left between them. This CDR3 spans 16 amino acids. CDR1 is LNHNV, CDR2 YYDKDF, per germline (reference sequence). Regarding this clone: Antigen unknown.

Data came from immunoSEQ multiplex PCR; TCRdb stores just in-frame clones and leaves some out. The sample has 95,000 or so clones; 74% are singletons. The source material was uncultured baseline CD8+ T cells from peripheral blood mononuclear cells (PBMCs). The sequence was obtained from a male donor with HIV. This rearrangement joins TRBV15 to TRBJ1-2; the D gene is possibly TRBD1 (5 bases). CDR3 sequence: CATSRARGRLNYGYTF. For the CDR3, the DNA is TGTGCCACCAGCAGAGCTAGGGGACGCCTTAACTATGGCTACACCTTC.